The 10 T cell receptor beta chains below all came from one sample that was sequenced in a study of OX40 agonist ivuxolimab in advanced cancers. Profiled with immunoSEQ multiplex PCR; TCRdb holds only in-frame clones, not every one. The repertoire holds some 100,000 clones, with under 95% as singletons. The sequenced sample was CD4+ or CD8+ T cells sorted from blood, obtained in a trial of the OX40 agonist ivuxolimab. Receptor source: an adult with an advanced solid tumor such as melanoma, head and neck, liver or kidney cancer.

The gene calls are TRBV11-2 and TRBJ1-2; 8 bases agree with TRBD1. The CDR3 spans 16 residues. V dropped 5 bases and J dropped 4; count of bases not matched to a gene: 12. Germline-derived CDR1 and CDR2 are SGHAT and FQNNGV. For the CDR3, the DNA is TGTGCCAGCAGCCCTAGGACAGGGCGCCCCTTCTATGGCTACACCTTC. Translated, it gives CASSPRTGRPFYGYTF.

The CDR3 bases are TGCGCCAGCAGCCCGGGACAGGGGGTTTTCGGGGAGCTGTTTTTT. Amino acid sequence: CASSPGQGVFGELFF. V usage is TRBV4-1 and J usage is TRBJ2-2; 11 positions agree with TRBD1. Germline trimming cut 4 bases from V and 7 bases from J; bases unmatched to any gene: 5. The V gene's germline CDR1 is MGHRA and CDR2 YSYEKL. This CDR3 spans 15 amino acids.

The rearrangement links TRBV4-1 to TRBJ2-7, with 9 nucleotides matching TRBD1. The V and J ends lost 4 bases and 5 bases, in that order; junction bases with no gene match: 6. CDR1 is MGHRA and CDR2 is YSYEKL in the germline V gene. The CDR3 spans 14 residues. CDR3 region: CASSLGQGVHEQYF. CDR3 sequence (DNA): TGCGCCAGCAGCCTGGGACAGGGTGTACACGAGCAGTACTTC.

This chain links TRBV2 with TRBJ1-2; 9 bases are a match to TRBD1. CDR3 length equals 12 residues. The junction had 6 bases not matched to a gene; V was cut back by 10 bases and J by 6 bases. From germline, CDR1 is SNHLY and CDR2 FYNNEI. The CDR3, as DNA: TGTGCCAACGCCCGACAGGGGGATGGCTACACCTTC. Translated, it gives CANARQGDGYTF.

This clone was seen a handful of times. The V and J genes are TRBV4-1 and TRBJ1-5; the D gene is possibly TRBD1 (6 bases). V lost 3 bases to trimming and J lost 7 bases, with 16 bases between them. The CDR3 is 15 residues long. CDR1 is MGHRA and CDR2 is YSYEKL in the germline V gene. CDR3 sequence reads: CASSQASTGKQPQHF. The CDR3, as DNA: TGCGCCAGCAGCCAGGCGTCGACAGGAAAACAGCCCCAGCATTTT.

This rearrangement joins TRBV5-1 to TRBJ1-1; a weak D match, TRBD1 (6 bases). V was clipped by 3 bases and J by 5 bases, with 20 bases between them. CDR1 and CDR2 (germline): SGHRS, YFSETQ. This CDR3 has 16 amino acids. CDR3 protein: CASSSNWGGSGTEAFF. The DNA of the CDR3 is TGCGCCAGCAGCTCTAATTGGGGGGGCTCGGGGACTGAAGCTTTCTTT.

The chain links TRBV7-6 to TRBJ1-1; 7 nucleotides agree with TRBD1. V lost 4 bases and J lost 2; bases outside the gene matches: 4. CDR3 length equals 14 residues. The germline gives CDR1 SGHVS, CDR2 FNYEAQ. The CDR3 coding sequence is TGTGCCAGCAGCTCCGGGACAGCAAACACTGAAGCTTTCTTT. Translated: CASSSGTANTEAFF.

The rearrangement links TRBV27 to TRBJ1-1; TRBD1 matches 8 bases. J was trimmed by 11 bases and V by 1 base; bases with no gene match: 6. Germline CDR1 MNHEY, CDR2 SMNVEV (reference sequence). The CDR3 is 13 amino acids. CDR3 in amino acids: CASSLFKDRDAFF. As DNA, the CDR3 is TGTGCCAGCAGTTTATTTAAGGACAGGGATGCTTTCTTT.

The DNA for the CDR3 is TGTGCCAGCAGCCATCAGGGACCGGGCGTTAAGAACTATGGCTACACCTTC. Translated: CASSHQGPGVKNYGYTF. V is TRBV27 and J is TRBJ1-2, with a tentative D call TRBD1 (5 bases). With 6 bases removed from V and 2 bases from J, the gap between germline ends came to 22 bases. This CDR3 has 17 residues. Germline-derived CDR1 and CDR2 are MNHEY and SMNVEV (reference sequence).

J is TRBJ2-1 and V is TRBV27; no reliable D call. Trimming cost V 10 bases and J 7 bases, with 17 bases left between them. Per germline, CDR1 MNHEY and CDR2 SMNVEV (reference sequence). The CDR3 covers 13 residues. The CDR3 spells CAISNNLRNEQFF. CDR3 nucleotide sequence: TGTGCCATCTCCAATAATCTTCGAAATGAGCAGTTCTTC.